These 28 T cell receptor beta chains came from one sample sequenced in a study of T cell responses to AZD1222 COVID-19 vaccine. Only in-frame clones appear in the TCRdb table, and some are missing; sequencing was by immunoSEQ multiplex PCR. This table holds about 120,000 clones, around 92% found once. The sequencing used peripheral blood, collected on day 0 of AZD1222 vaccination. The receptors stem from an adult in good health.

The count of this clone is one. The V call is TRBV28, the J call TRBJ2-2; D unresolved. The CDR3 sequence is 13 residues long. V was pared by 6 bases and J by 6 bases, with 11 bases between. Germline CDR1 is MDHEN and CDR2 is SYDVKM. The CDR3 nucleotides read TGTGCCAGCAGCCCCGAGGCGGCCGGGGAGCTGTTTTTT. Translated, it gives CASSPEAAGELFF.

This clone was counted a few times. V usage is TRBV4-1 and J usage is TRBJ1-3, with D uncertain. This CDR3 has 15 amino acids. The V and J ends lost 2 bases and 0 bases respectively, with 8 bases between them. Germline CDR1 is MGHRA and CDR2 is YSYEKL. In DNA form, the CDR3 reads TGCGCCAGCAGCCAAAGTTCCAGCTCTGGAAACACCATATATTTT. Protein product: CASSQSSSSGNTIYF.

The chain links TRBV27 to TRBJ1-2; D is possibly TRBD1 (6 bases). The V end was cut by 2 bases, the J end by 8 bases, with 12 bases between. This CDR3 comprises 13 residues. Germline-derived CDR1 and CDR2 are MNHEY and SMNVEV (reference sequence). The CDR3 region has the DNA TGTGCCAGCAGTTTAAGAGGCGGGGGCGGCTACACCTTC. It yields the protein CASSLRGGGGYTF.

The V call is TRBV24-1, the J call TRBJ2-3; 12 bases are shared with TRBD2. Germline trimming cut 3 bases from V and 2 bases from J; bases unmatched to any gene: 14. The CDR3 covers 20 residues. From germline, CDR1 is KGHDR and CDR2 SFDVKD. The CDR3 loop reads CATSDAPGASGRVTTDTQYF. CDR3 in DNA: TGTGCCACCAGTGATGCACCCGGGGCTAGCGGGAGGGTGACCACAGATACGCAGTATTTT.

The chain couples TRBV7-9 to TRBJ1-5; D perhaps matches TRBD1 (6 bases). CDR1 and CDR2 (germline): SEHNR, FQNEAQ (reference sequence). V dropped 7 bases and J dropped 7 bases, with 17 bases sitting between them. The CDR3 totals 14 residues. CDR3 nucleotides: TGTGCCAGCAACATAGGGGGGGTGGAGCAGCCCCAGCATTTT. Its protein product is CASNIGGVEQPQHF.

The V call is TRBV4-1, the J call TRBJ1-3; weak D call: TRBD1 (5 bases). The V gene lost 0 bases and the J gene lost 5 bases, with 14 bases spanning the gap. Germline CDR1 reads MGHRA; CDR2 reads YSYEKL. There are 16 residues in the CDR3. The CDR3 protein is CASSQDLVRERNTIYF. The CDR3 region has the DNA TGCGCCAGCAGCCAAGATTTGGTCAGGGAGCGAAACACCATATATTTT.

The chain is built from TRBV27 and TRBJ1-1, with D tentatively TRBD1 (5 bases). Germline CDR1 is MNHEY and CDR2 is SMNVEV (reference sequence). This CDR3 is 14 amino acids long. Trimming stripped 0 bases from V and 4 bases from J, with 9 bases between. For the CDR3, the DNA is TGTGCCAGCAGTTTATCTAGAGGGGTCACTGAAGCTTTCTTT. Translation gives CASSLSRGVTEAFF.

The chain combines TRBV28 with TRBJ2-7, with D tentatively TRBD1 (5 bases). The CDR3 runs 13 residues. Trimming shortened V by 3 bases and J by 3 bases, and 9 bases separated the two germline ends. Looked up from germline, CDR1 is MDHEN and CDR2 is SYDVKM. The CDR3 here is CASSLIRGYEQYF. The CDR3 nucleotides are TGTGCCAGCAGTTTGATAAGGGGCTACGAGCAGTACTTC.

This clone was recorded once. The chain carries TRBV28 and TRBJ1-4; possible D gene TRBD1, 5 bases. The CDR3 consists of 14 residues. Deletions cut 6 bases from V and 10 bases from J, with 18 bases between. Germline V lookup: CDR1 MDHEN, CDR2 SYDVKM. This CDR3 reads CASSSDSYGSKLFF. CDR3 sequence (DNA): TGTGCCAGCAGCTCCGACAGTTACGGTTCAAAACTGTTTTTT.

CDR3: CASSLNPGSGNTIYF. The DNA for the CDR3 is TGTGCCAGCAGCTTAAATCCAGGGAGCGGAAACACCATATATTTT. The J gene is TRBJ1-3, the V gene TRBV16; maybe TRBD1 (5 bases). Trimming left V 5 bases short and J 4 bases short, with 15 bases between. CDR1 and CDR2 (germline): KGHSY, FQNENV. CDR3 length equals 15 residues.

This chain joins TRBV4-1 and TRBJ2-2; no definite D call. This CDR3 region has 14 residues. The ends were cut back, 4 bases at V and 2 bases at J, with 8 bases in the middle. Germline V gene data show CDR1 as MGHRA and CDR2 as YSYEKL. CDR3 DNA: TGCGCCAGCAGCCCGAGGCCTAACACCGGGGAGCTGTTTTTT. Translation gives CASSPRPNTGELFF.

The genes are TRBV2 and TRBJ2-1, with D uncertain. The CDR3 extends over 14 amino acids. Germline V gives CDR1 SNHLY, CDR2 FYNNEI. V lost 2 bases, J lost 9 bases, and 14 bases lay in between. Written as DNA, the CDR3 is TGTGCCAGCAGTGAATCCCCATCAAGCAGTGAGCAGTTCTTC. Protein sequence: CASSESPSSSEQFF. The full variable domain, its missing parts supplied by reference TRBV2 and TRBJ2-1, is EPEVTQTPSHQVTQMGQEVILRCVPISNHLYFYWYRQILGQKVEFLVSFYNNEISEKSEIFDDQFSVERPDGSNFTLKIRSTKLEDSAMYFCASSESPSSSEQFFGPGTRLTVL.

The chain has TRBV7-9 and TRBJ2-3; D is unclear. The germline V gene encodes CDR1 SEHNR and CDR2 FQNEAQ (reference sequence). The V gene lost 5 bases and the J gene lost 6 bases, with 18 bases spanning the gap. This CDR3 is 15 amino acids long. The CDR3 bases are TGTGCCAGCAGCCCTACCCGGGCCCAGACGGATACGCAGTATTTT. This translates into CASSPTRAQTDTQYF.

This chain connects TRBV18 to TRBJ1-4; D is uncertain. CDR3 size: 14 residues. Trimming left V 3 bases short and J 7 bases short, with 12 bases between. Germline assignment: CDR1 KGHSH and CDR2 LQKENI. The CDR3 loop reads CASSPRESGEKLFF. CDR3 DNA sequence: TGTGCCAGCTCACCTCGGGAGTCGGGTGAAAAACTGTTTTTT.

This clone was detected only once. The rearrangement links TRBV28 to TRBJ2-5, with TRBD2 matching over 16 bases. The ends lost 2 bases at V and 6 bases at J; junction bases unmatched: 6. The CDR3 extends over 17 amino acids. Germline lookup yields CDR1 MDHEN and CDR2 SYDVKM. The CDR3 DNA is TGTGCCAGCAGTTTAGCGGGACTAGCGGGAGGGGCTAAGACCCAGTACTTC. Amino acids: CASSLAGLAGGAKTQYF.

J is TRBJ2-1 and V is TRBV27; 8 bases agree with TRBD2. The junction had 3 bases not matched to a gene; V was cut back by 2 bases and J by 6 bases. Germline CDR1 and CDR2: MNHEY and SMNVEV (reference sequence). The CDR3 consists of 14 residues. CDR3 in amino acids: CASSLGTRSNEQFF. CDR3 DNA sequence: TGTGCCAGCAGTTTAGGGACTAGGTCCAATGAGCAGTTCTTC.

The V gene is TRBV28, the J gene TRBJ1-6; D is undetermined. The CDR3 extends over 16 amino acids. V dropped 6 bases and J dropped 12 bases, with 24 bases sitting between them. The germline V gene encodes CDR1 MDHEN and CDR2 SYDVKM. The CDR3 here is CASRYYRSGIFKPLHF. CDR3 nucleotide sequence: TGTGCCAGCAGATACTATCGGTCGGGGATATTCAAACCCCTCCACTTT.

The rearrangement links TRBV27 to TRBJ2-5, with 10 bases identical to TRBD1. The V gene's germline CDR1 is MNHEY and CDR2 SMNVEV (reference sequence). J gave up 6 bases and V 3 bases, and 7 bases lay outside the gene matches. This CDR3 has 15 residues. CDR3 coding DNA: TGTGCCAGCAGTTTTGCGACAGGGGGCTGGAAGACCCAGTACTTC. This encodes CASSFATGGWKTQYF.

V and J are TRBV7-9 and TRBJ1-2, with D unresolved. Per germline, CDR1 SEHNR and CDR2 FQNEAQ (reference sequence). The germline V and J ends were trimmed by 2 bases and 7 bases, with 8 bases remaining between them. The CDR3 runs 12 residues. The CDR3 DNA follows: TGTGCCAGCAGCTTAATGGCAAGTGGCTACACCTTC. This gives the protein CASSLMASGYTF.

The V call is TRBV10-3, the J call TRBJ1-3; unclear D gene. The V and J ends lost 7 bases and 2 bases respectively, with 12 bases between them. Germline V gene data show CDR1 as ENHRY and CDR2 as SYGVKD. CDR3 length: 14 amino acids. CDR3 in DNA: TGTGCCATCACCGAGCTAGTAACTGGAAACACCATATATTTT. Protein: CAITELVTGNTIYF.

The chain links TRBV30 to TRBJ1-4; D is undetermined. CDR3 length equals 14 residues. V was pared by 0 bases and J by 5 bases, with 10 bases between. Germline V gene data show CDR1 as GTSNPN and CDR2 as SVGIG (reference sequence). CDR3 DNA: TGTGCCTGGAGTGTAAGAAGGCGAAATGAAAAACTGTTTTTT. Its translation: CAWSVRRRNEKLFF.

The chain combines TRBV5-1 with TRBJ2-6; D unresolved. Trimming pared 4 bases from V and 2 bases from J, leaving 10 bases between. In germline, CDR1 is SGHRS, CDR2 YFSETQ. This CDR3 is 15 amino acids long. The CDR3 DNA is TGCGCCAGCAGCGAGAGGTCCACTGGGGCCAACGTCCTGACTTTC. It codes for CASSERSTGANVLTF.

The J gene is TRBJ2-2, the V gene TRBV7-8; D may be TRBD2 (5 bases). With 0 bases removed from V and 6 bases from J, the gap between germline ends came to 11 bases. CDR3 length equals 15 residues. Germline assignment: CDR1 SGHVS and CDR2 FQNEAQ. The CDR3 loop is CASSLAPWRAGELFF. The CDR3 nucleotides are TGTGCCAGCAGCTTAGCGCCTTGGCGGGCCGGGGAGCTGTTTTTT.

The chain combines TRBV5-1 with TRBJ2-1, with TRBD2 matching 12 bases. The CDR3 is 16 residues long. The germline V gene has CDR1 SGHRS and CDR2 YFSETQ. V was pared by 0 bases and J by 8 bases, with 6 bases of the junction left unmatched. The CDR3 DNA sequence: TGCGCCAGCAGCTTGGGGACTAGCGGGGACCTCGATGAGCAGTTCTTC. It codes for CASSLGTSGDLDEQFF.

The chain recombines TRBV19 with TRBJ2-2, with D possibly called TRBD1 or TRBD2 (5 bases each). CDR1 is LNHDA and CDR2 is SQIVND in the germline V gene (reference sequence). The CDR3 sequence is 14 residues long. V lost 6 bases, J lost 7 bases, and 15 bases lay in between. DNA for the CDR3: TGTGCCAGTAGGGGACCCGGGCTGAGCGGGGAGCTGTTTTTT. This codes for CASRGPGLSGELFF. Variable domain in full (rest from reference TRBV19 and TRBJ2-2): DGGITQSPKYLFRKEGQNVTLSCEQNLNHDAMYWYRQDPGQGLRLIYYSQIVNDFQKGDIAEGYSVSREKKESFPLTVTSAQKNPTAFYLCASRGPGLSGELFFGEGSRLTVL.

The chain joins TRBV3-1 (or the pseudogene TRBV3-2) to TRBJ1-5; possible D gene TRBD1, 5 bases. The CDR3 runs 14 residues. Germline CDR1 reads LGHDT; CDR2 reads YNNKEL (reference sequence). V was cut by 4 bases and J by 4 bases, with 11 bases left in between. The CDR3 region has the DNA TGTGCCAGCAGCCTCTCAGGGCCTAATCAGCCCCAGCATTTT. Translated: CASSLSGPNQPQHF.

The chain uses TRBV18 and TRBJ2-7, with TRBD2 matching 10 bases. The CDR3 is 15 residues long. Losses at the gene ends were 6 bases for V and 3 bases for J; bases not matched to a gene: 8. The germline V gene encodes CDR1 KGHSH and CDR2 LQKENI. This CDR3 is CASSPPGLAHYEQYF. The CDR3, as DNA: TGTGCCAGCTCGCCCCCGGGACTAGCGCACTACGAGCAGTACTTC.

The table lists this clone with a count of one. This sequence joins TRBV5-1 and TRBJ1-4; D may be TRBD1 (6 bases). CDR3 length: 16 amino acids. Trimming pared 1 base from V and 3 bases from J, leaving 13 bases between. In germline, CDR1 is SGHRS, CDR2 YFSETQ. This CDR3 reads CASSLSQGFANEKLFF. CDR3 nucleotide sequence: TGCGCCAGCAGCTTGTCGCAGGGGTTTGCTAATGAAAAACTGTTTTTT.